These 9 T cell receptor beta chains share one sample of origin, sequenced in a study of cytomegalovirus exposure and HLA in healthy donors. Primers: 60 Vbeta forward and 13 Jbeta reverse. Assay used: immunoSEQ multiplex PCR; TCRdb lists only in-frame clones, some missing. The repertoire holds some 120,000 clones, with around a tenth as singletons. The sample taken for sequencing was PBMCs. The receptors here all came from a man between 25 and 39 years old in good health and CMV-seronegative.

The chain links TRBV15 to TRBJ2-7; the D gene is possibly TRBD2 (6 bases). Germline-derived CDR1 and CDR2 are LNHNV and YYDKDF (reference sequence). V gave up 5 bases and J gave up 12 bases, with 23 bases separating them. This CDR3 has 14 amino acids. CDR3 sequence (DNA): TGTGCCACCAGCTCGGAGGGTGCCCCTCTGTCGCGGTACTTC. Encoded protein: CATSSEGAPLSRYF.

The chain has TRBV4-2 and TRBJ2-5; 7 positions match TRBD2. The J call may be mistaken, given a closer DNA end match to TRBJ2-7. The CDR3 has 16 residues. Germline V gives CDR1 LGHNA, CDR2 YNFKEQ. Here the CDR3 reads CASSLIPSGMMYEQYF. DNA of the CDR3: TGTGCCAGCAGCCTTATTCCAAGCGGGATGATGTACGAGCAGTACTTC.

The chain has TRBV10-3 and TRBJ1-3; D remains unclear. The CDR3 is 14 amino acids. Trimming removed 1 base at V and 2 bases at J, with 6 bases between. Germline loops: CDR1 ENHRY, CDR2 SYGVKD. The CDR3 region is CAISEFGPGNTIYF. As DNA, the CDR3 is TGTGCCATCAGTGAGTTTGGGCCTGGAAACACCATATATTTT.

CDR3 in DNA: TGCGCCAGCAGGTCTTTAAGGGGGGGCGACGGCACCGGGGAGCTGTTTTTT. As protein: CASRSLRGGDGTGELFF. This chain connects TRBV5-1 to TRBJ2-2, with a tentative D call TRBD2 (7 bases). V was shortened by 5 bases and J by 4 bases, with 21 bases between the two germline ends. Germline V gene sequence: CDR1 SGHRS, CDR2 YFSETQ. The CDR3 has 17 amino acids.

The rearrangement joins TRBV30 to TRBJ1-4; 9 positions match TRBD1. Germline loops: CDR1 GTSNPN, CDR2 SVGIG (reference sequence). The CDR3 contains 13 residues. V lost 7 bases to trimming and J lost 1 base; unmatched junction nucleotides: 1. The CDR3 sequence: CASGQGTNEKLFF. The CDR3 DNA follows: TGTGCCTCGGGACAGGGAACTAATGAAAAACTGTTTTTT.

This clone turned up a few times. This rearrangement joins TRBV18 to TRBJ1-2; maybe TRBD1 (5 bases). V lost 6 bases and J 0 bases, leaving 11 bases between the germline ends. This CDR3 has 14 residues. Germline V gene lookup returns CDR1 KGHSH and CDR2 LQKENI. The CDR3 here is CASSQGDTNYGYTF. In DNA, the CDR3 is TGTGCCAGCTCCCAAGGGGATACTAACTATGGCTACACCTTC.

The V gene is TRBV2, the J gene TRBJ1-4; D not resolved. Germline V lookup: CDR1 SNHLY, CDR2 FYNNEI. The V gene lost 3 bases and the J gene lost 2 bases, with 7 bases spanning the gap. The CDR3 totals 14 residues. CDR3 sequence: CASSDGQTNEKLFF. Here the CDR3 DNA reads TGTGCCAGCAGTGATGGTCAGACTAATGAAAAACTGTTTTTT.

In DNA, the CDR3 is TGTGCCAGCAGTGAATGGACTAGCGGGAGGAAGGGGGAGACCCAGTACTTC. It codes for CASSEWTSGRKGETQYF. The rearrangement links TRBV6-1 to TRBJ2-5; TRBD2 matches 14 bases. Germline CDR1 MNHNS, CDR2 SASEGT. Trimming at V came to 2 bases and at J to 5 bases, leaving 7 bases not matched to a gene. This CDR3 is built from 17 residues.

The chain employs TRBV7-2 and TRBJ2-7; D is unresolved. Germline lookup yields CDR1 SGHTA and CDR2 FQGNSA. CDR3 size: 12 residues. The germline V and J ends were trimmed by 2 bases and 6 bases, with 8 bases remaining between them. CDR3 in DNA: TGTGCCAGCAGCTTAAACTTTGTCGAGCAGTACTTC. This gives the protein CASSLNFVEQYF.